This T cell receptor (beta chain) is drawn from a study of cytomegalovirus exposure and HLA in healthy donors. Study-wide context: Researchers previously reported finding fewer than 120 million unique TCR beta sequences from approximately 200 million T cells.

The PCR was carried out with 60 Vbeta primers and 13 Jbeta primers. Produced via immunoSEQ multiplex PCR; TCRdb's table is partial and in-frame only. The repertoire holds around 150,000 clones, with approximately 68% as singletons. This clone was observed a handful of times. Its antigen is unidentified. Findings and limits, study-wide: Owing to their indistinguishability, certain V segments, notably TRBV6-2 and TRBV6-3, were excluded.

The V and J ends lost 7 bases and 6 bases respectively, with 14 bases between them. This CDR3 comprises 13 residues. In germline, CDR1 is MNHNS, CDR2 SASEGT. Material: PBMCs. The J gene is TRBJ2-3, the V gene TRBV6-1; tentatively, D is TRBD1 (5 bases). The receptor was derived from a man aged 35 to 55 in good health and CMV-seronegative. The CDR3 loop is CASTLYRKDTQYF. Written as DNA, the CDR3 is TGTGCCAGCACTCTATACAGGAAGGATACGCAGTATTTT.